This TCR beta chain is drawn from a study of control samples from healthy donors and cancer patients. Produced via immunoSEQ multiplex PCR; TCRdb's table is partial and in-frame only. The data show approximately 35,000 clones, 80% to 95% seen once. V gave up 0 bases and J gave up 7 bases, with 13 bases separating them. The germline gives CDR1 MNHEY, CDR2 SVGAGI. This CDR3 region has 16 residues. The rearrangement links TRBV6-5 to TRBJ1-6; no clear D. The specimen sequenced was PBMCs. The TCR comes from a man between 40 and 49 years old with colorectal cancer. The CDR3 nucleotides read TGTGCCAGCAGTTACTCGAGAAGGGCAATCAATTCACCCCTCCACTTT. Translated: CASSYSRRAINSPLHF.